The table lists the clone carrying this T cell receptor beta chain with a count of one. The CDR3 runs 15 residues. Trimming stripped 1 base from V and 4 bases from J, with 11 bases between. The germline gives CDR1 SGHRS, CDR2 YFSETQ. The data are from a study of cytomegalovirus exposure and HLA in healthy donors. TCRdb's copy holds only in-frame clones and misses some; the assay was immunoSEQ multiplex PCR. The sample lists some 150,000 clones; over 80% were seen once. The genes are TRBV5-1 and TRBJ1-4; TRBD1 might be the D (5 bases). Source material: PBMCs. The origin of this receptor is a man aged 18 to 30 in good health and CMV-seropositive. The DNA of the CDR3 is TGCGCCAGCAGCTTGCCCGGGGGATATAATGAAAAACTGTTTTTT. Translating gives CASSLPGGYNEKLFF.